This T cell receptor beta chain was profiled in a study of blood T cell repertoires in COVID-19. Across the study: Samples of COVID-19 (acute and convalescent) were obtained from the United States, Italy and Spain. From T cells, B-cell-depleted T cells, or PBMCs came the material, which was cDNA or gDNA.

This CDR3 comprises 14 residues. The V gene's germline CDR1 is SQVTM and CDR2 ANQGSEA. J was trimmed by 1 base and V by 5 bases; bases with no gene match: 6. Study processing details: Amplification of reference gene primers provided the estimated nucleated cell counts. Profiling relied on immunoSEQ multiplex PCR, and the TCRdb table lists in-frame clones only, not all of them. The DNA was the basis for D and trimming; V, J and clone size are from that table. The sample holds about 190,000 clones, approximately 86% seen once. V and J are TRBV29-1 and TRBJ2-3; 7 nucleotides agree with TRBD1. Specimen: peripheral blood. The sequence was obtained from a man between 65 and 79 years old with active or convalescent COVID-19. The CDR3 is CSVKTGAGTDTQYF. The CDR3 bases are TGCAGCGTTAAAACAGGGGCCGGCACAGATACGCAGTATTTT.